Ten or more counts support the clone carrying this T cell receptor (beta chain). This specimen belongs to a study of T cell repertoires in cytomegalovirus infection. From the reads, TCRdb called clonotypes with MiXCR, one entry per CDR3 protein. The sample shows around 530,000 distinct CDR3 sequences, 16% of them seen only once. The V gene's germline CDR1 is MNHEY and CDR2 SMNVEV (reference sequence). This CDR3 is 15 amino acids long. V lost 0 bases, J lost 5 bases, and 13 bases lay in between. The sequenced sample consisted of CD8+ T cells from PBMCs. The clonotype originates from a human donor in good health (CMV status not recorded). Some clones in this sample may be carry-over from other donors' samples. This sequence joins TRBV27 and TRBJ2-5; D gene unclear. The CDR3 coding sequence is TGTGCCAGCAGTTTATCCTTAAACTCAAGGGAGACCCAGTACTTC. This translates into CASSLSLNSRETQYF.